The rows below give T cell receptor beta chains drawn from one sample of a study of T cell repertoires in cytomegalovirus infection. TCRdb itself ran the reads through MiXCR, one entry per CDR3 protein. The sample shows 480,000 or so distinct CDR3 sequences, approximately 10% of them seen only once. The specimen sequenced was PBMCs. All receptors come from a human donor in good health (CMV status not recorded). Some clones in this sample may be carry-over from other donors' samples. The CDR3 runs from the conserved cysteine through the conserved F or W. The D gene is left open where the match is weak. Clone size is shown for a subset of rows, as once, few, many or a class of expanded clone.

d_call j_call clone_size v_call cdr3_nt cdr3_aa
TRBD2 TRBJ2-3 many TRBV5-1 TGCGCCAGCCGGAGGACTAGCGGGGGGGATACGCAGTATTTT CASRRTSGGDTQYF
NA TRBJ1-1 many TRBV5-4 TGTGCCAGCAGCTTGCAGGCTGGGAACACTGAAGCTTTCTTT CASSLQAGNTEAFF
NA TRBJ1-5 many TRBV11-3 TGTGCCAGCAGCCTCCTTTTGACAGGAGGAGAACAGCCCCAGCATTTT CASSLLLTGGEQPQHF
NA TRBJ2-5 many TRBV7-6 TGTGCCAGCAGCTTAGTCGGGCAGTACCAAGAGACCCAGTACTTC CASSLVGQYQETQYF
NA TRBJ2-5 many TRBV12-3/TRBV12-4 TGTGCCAGCAGTTTTGGCGGGGGCGGGGAGACCCAGTACTTC CASSFGGGGETQYF
NA TRBJ2-4 many TRBV12-3/TRBV12-4 TGTGCCAGCAGTCTACCCAGGCAGCTAGCCAAAAACATTCAGTACTTC CASSLPRQLAKNIQYF
NA TRBJ1-6 few TRBV27 TGTGCCAGCAGTTTAATCCGCCTTTCACCCCTCCACTTT CASSLIRLSPLHF
TRBD1 TRBJ1-2 many TRBV27 TGTGCCAGCAGTTACGGACAGGGAGCGGGCTACACCTTC CASSYGQGAGYTF
TRBD1 TRBJ1-1 many TRBV27 TGTGCCAGCAGTCCGGGACAGGGTGGGAGTGAAGCTTTCTTT CASSPGQGGSEAFF
TRBD1 TRBJ2-3 NA TRBV15 TGTGCCACCAGCAGAGATTTCTCCGCGACAGGGAGCACAGATACGCAGTATTTT CATSRDFSATGSTDTQYF
TRBD2 TRBJ2-3 NA TRBV30 TGTGCCTGGACCCCCCGCGGGAGGGGTACGCAGTATTTT CAWTPRGRGTQYF
NA TRBJ1-5 many TRBV11-2 TGTGCCAGCAGCTTAGCAGGGTATCAGCCCCAGCATTTT CASSLAGYQPQHF
NA TRBJ1-2 NA TRBV2 TGTGCCAGCGAGAGGGGAGGGAATGGCTACACCTTC CASERGGNGYTF
NA TRBJ2-2 NA TRBV5-1 TGCGCCAGCAGCTTGAGGAGTGGGGACACCGGGGAGCTGTTTTTT CASSLRSGDTGELFF
NA TRBJ2-5 many TRBV7-3 TGTGCCAGCAGCTTCCGCGGGGTCGTGGGGGAGACCCAGTACTTC CASSFRGVVGETQYF
TRBD1 TRBJ1-2 many TRBV5-5 TGTGCCAGCAGCTGGGACAGCCCTAACTATGGCTACACCTTC CASSWDSPNYGYTF
TRBD2 TRBJ2-1 NA TRBV6-2/TRBV6-3 TGTGCCAGCGCTACTAGCGGGGGTTTTAATGAGCAGTTCTTC CASATSGGFNEQFF
NA TRBJ2-6 many TRBV7-6 TGTGCCAGCAGCTTAGCATCAGGGGCGCTCTCTGGGGCCAACGTCCTGACTTTC CASSLASGALSGANVLTF
NA TRBJ1-1 few TRBV6-6 TGTGCCAGCAGTCCCCAGTCCGAATTCGGAGCTTTCTTT CASSPQSEFGAFF
NA TRBJ2-1 many TRBV7-8 TGTGCCAGCAGCCATGAGATCGCGGGATACTACAATGAGCAGTTCTTC CASSHEIAGYYNEQFF
TRBD2 TRBJ2-1 many TRBV7-6 TGTGCCAGCAGCTGGACTAGCGGGGGGGCCAATGAGCAGTTCTTC CASSWTSGGANEQFF
TRBD2 TRBJ2-5 few TRBV28 TGTGCCAGCAGCCCGACTAGCGGCAGGGAGACCCAGTACTTC CASSPTSGRETQYF
NA TRBJ2-1 many TRBV7-8 TGTGCCAGCAGCCCGAGACTAGGCGATGAGCAGTTCTTC CASSPRLGDEQFF
TRBD1 TRBJ2-7 NA TRBV27 TGTGCCAGCAGTTTTAGGTGGTCGGGGACAGACTACGAGCAGTACTTC CASSFRWSGTDYEQYF
TRBD1 TRBJ1-4 NA TRBV24-1 TGTGCCACCCCGGGTAGGGGGCCAACTAATGAAAAACTGTTTTTT CATPGRGPTNEKLFF
NA TRBJ1-2 many TRBV5-1 TGCGCCAGCAGCTTGGGACAGGTTCAAGGCTACACCTTC CASSLGQVQGYTF
TRBD2 TRBJ2-1 few TRBV20-1 TGCAGTGCTAGAGACACTAGCGGGAGTTCTGGTGAGCAGTTCTTC CSARDTSGSSGEQFF
NA TRBJ2-5 many TRBV7-8 TGTGCCAGCAGCTTAGCACGGCTCCAAGAGACCCAGTACTTC CASSLARLQETQYF
NA TRBJ2-3 many TRBV12-3/TRBV12-4 TGTGCCAGCAGTTTGGACGGCACAGATACGCAGTATTTT CASSLDGTDTQYF
TRBD1 TRBJ2-1 many TRBV28 TGTGCCAGCCGGGACAGGGGGCGGAAAGCGCAGTTCTTC CASRDRGRKAQFF
NA TRBJ2-1 many TRBV4-2 TGTGCCAGCAGCCAAGTGGGGAGCTCCTACAATGAGCAGTTCTTC CASSQVGSSYNEQFF
NA TRBJ2-2 many TRBV7-8 TGTGCCAGCAGCTTAGACGCTTCGAACACCGGGGAGCTGTTTTTT CASSLDASNTGELFF
NA TRBJ2-3 NA TRBV2 TGTGCCAGCAGGGAAAAAAGTGGCACAGATACGCAGTATTTT CASREKSGTDTQYF
TRBD2 TRBJ2-7 few TRBV5-4 TGTGCCAGCAGCTTACCGGGACTAGCGGCTTACTTC CASSLPGLAAYF
NA TRBJ1-3 NA TRBV28 TGTGCCAGCAGTTTATTGGGGGCTCAAGGAAACACCATATATTTT CASSLLGAQGNTIYF
NA TRBJ1-5 many TRBV4-1 TGCGCCAGCAGCCAGGCGCTTCAGGGGATTGGCAATCAGCCCCAGCATTTT CASSQALQGIGNQPQHF
TRBD2 TRBJ2-3 many TRBV7-8 TGTGCCAGCAGCCATGGGACTAGCGGGAGTCGAAGCACAGATACGCAGTATTTT CASSHGTSGSRSTDTQYF
TRBD1 TRBJ1-2 NA TRBV7-9 TGTGCCAGCGCGTCTGGGACAGACTTCTATGGCTACACCTTC CASASGTDFYGYTF
TRBD2 TRBJ2-1 many TRBV20-1 TGCAGTGCCGCCTTTAGCGGGCCCAACCGCGAGCAGTTCTTC CSAAFSGPNREQFF
TRBD1 TRBJ1-2 many TRBV6-1 TGTGCCAGCAGTGAGGCGGACAGGGTTGGGTATGGCTACACCTTC CASSEADRVGYGYTF
NA TRBJ1-4 NA TRBV3-1 TGTGCCAGCAGCCAAGAAGGAGGAGACGAAAAACTGTTTTTT CASSQEGGDEKLFF
NA TRBJ2-1 many TRBV5-1 TGCGCCAGCAGCGAACCGGGACAAGGACTCAATGAGCAGTTCTTC CASSEPGQGLNEQFF
TRBD1 TRBJ1-2 NA TRBV29-1 TGCAGTCACAGGGGGTCCTATGGCTACACCTTC CSHRGSYGYTF
TRBD1 TRBJ2-7 many TRBV7-2 TGTGCCAGCAGCGACGGGACAGTCGGCGAGCAGTACTTC CASSDGTVGEQYF
NA TRBJ1-2 NA TRBV10-3 TGTGCCATCAGTGAGTTCGGACAACGACATGGCTACACCTTC CAISEFGQRHGYTF
NA TRBJ2-6 few TRBV29-1 TGCAGCGTTGAAGTGGTATCGGGGGCCAACGTCCTGACTTTC CSVEVVSGANVLTF
NA TRBJ1-3 many TRBV7-2 TGTGCCAGCAGCTTAGATTTAGGGGACCGACCAGGAAACACCATATATTTT CASSLDLGDRPGNTIYF
NA TRBJ2-3 many TRBV4-1 TGCGCCAGCAGCCATCCCGCGAGGGGAGGTCGCACAGATACGCAGTATTTT CASSHPARGGRTDTQYF
NA TRBJ1-1 many TRBV20-1 TGCAGTGCTAGAGTCCCGATCAGAAAGAACACTGAAGCTTTCTTT CSARVPIRKNTEAFF
TRBD1 TRBJ2-5 many TRBV7-3 TGTGCCAGCAGCTTGTACAGGGGTCAAGAGACCCAGTACTTC CASSLYRGQETQYF
NA TRBJ2-2 many TRBV12-3/TRBV12-4 TGTGCCAGCAGAAGGGGGTTACCCGGGGAGCTGTTTTTT CASRRGLPGELFF
NA TRBJ2-7 NA TRBV19 TGTGCCAGTAGGAGTCTGGACAGCTACGAGCAGTACTTC CASRSLDSYEQYF
NA TRBJ1-5 NA TRBV12-3/TRBV12-4 TGTGCCAGCAGCCCGGGGGAGGTCGGAAGCAATCAGCCCCAGCATTTT CASSPGEVGSNQPQHF
TRBD2 TRBJ2-3 NA TRBV30 TGTGCCTGGGGGGGGGGAGGGGACACAGATACGCAGTATTTT CAWGGGGDTDTQYF